One and the same sample provided the 9 T cell receptor beta chains below, sequenced in a study of stem cell transplantation in POMP-related autoinflammatory disease. TCRdb's copy holds only in-frame clones and misses some; the assay was immunoSEQ multiplex PCR. The sample yields tens of thousands of clones, roughly 90% seen once. The material sequenced was CD4+ T cells from PBMCs, taken after stem cell transplantation. Every receptor here comes from a human patient with POMP-related autoinflammation and immune dysregulation (PRAID). The T cells may partly be graft donor cells.

The rearrangement joins TRBV28 to TRBJ1-5; D may be TRBD1 (6 bases). The CDR3 loop spans 15 amino acids. Germline CDR1 and CDR2: MDHEN and SYDVKM. With 6 bases removed from V and 2 bases from J, the gap between germline ends came to 14 bases. This CDR3 reads CASRELQGRNQPQHF. CDR3 sequence (DNA): TGTGCCAGCAGGGAATTACAGGGACGCAATCAGCCCCAGCATTTT.

This chain uses TRBV9 with TRBJ1-6; D gene uncertain. This CDR3 is 15 amino acids long. The germline CDR1 and CDR2 sequences are SGDLS and YYNGEE. V gave up 4 bases and J gave up 6 bases, with 14 bases separating them. CDR3 coding DNA: TGTGCCAGCAGCCCGGAGGGCAGGCCTAATTCACCCCTCCACTTT. It specifies CASSPEGRPNSPLHF. The variable domain in full, with the rest retrieved from reference TRBV9 and TRBJ1-6, is DSGVTQTPKHLITATGQRVTLRCSPRSGDLSVYWYQQSLDQGLQFLIQYYNGEERAKGNILERFSAQQFPDLHSELNLSSLELGDSALYFCASSPEGRPNSPLHFGNGTRLTVT.

V is TRBV2 and J is TRBJ2-5, with a tentative D call TRBD2 (5 bases). V lost 5 bases, J lost 7 bases, and 17 bases lay in between. This CDR3 contains 14 residues. In germline, CDR1 is SNHLY, CDR2 FYNNEI. CDR3 DNA: TGTGCCAGCAGTTGGTCGCTGCCCCGGGGGACCCAGTACTTC. Translation gives CASSWSLPRGTQYF. Full variable domain (remainder filled in from reference TRBV2 and TRBJ2-5): EPEVTQTPSHQVTQMGQEVILRCVPISNHLYFYWYRQILGQKVEFLVSFYNNEISEKSEIFDDQFSVERPDGSNFTLKIRSTKLEDSAMYFCASSWSLPRGTQYFGPGTRLLVL.

V usage is TRBV2 and J usage is TRBJ1-2; D remains ambiguous. The germline CDR1 and CDR2 sequences are SNHLY and FYNNEI. CDR3 length: 12 amino acids. Trimming shortened V by 10 bases and J by 5 bases, and 14 bases separated the two germline ends. In nucleotides, the CDR3 is TGTGCCAACTCTCCGGACCCTTATGGCTACACCTTC. It codes for CANSPDPYGYTF.

The genes are TRBV6-5 and TRBJ2-1; 9 bases map to TRBD1. The CDR3 has 15 residues. CDR1 and CDR2 from the germline V gene are MNHEY and SVGAGI. After removal of 0 bases from V and 7 bases from J, the junction contained 4 bases not matched to a gene. DNA for the CDR3: TGTGCCAGCAGTTACTCGAGGACAGGGGAGAATGAGCAGTTCTTC. This encodes CASSYSRTGENEQFF.

J is TRBJ1-3 and V is TRBV4-1, with 7 bases lining up with TRBD1. The germline CDR1 and CDR2 sequences are MGHRA and YSYEKL. This CDR3 region has 17 residues. Losses at the gene ends were 1 base for V and 8 bases for J; bases not matched to a gene: 14. The CDR3 loop is CASSQVLGQFQGDTIYF. The CDR3 nucleotides read TGCGCCAGCAGCCAAGTTTTGGGACAGTTCCAAGGGGACACCATATATTTT.

This chain connects TRBV9 to TRBJ1-4, with D perhaps matching TRBD1 (5 bases). The germline V gene has CDR1 SGDLS and CDR2 YYNGEE. The CDR3 covers 13 residues. V lost 7 bases and J 7 bases, leaving 14 bases between the germline ends. The CDR3 DNA follows: TGTGCCAGCGCAGGGCGAGGAAGTGAAAAACTGTTTTTT. This translates into CASAGRGSEKLFF.

This chain connects TRBV5-4 to TRBJ2-1; a possible D gene is TRBD2 (5 bases). CDR3 length: 12 residues. Per the germline V gene, CDR1 is SGHNT and CDR2 is YYREEE (reference sequence). The germline V and J ends were trimmed by 10 bases and 4 bases, with 12 bases remaining between them. The CDR3 nucleotides are TGTGCCGCAAGCGGTCCATACAATGAGCAGTTCTTC. Translated: CAASGPYNEQFF.

The genes are TRBV28 and TRBJ2-2; D call uncertain. In germline, CDR1 is MDHEN, CDR2 SYDVKM. V was pared by 3 bases and J by 6 bases, with 11 bases between. The CDR3 extends over 14 amino acids. CDR3 protein: CASSLPRLAGELFF. The DNA of the CDR3 is TGTGCCAGCAGTTTGCCACGTTTGGCCGGGGAGCTGTTTTTT. Complete variable domain (other parts from reference TRBV28 and TRBJ2-2): DVKVTQSSRYLVKRTGEKVFLECVQDMDHENMFWYRQDPGLGLRLIYFSYDVKMKEKGDIPEGYSVSREKKERFSLILESASTNQTSMYLCASSLPRLAGELFFGEGSRLTVL.